This is a list of T cell receptor beta chains from one sample in a study of ipilimumab plus nivolumab after autologous stem cell transplantation. Produced via immunoSEQ multiplex PCR; TCRdb's table is partial and in-frame only. In the table there are thousands of clones, roughly 80% of which are singletons. The sequences come from PBMCs, collected in a trial of ipilimumab plus nivolumab as post-transplant consolidation. Receptors originate from a male donor with multiple myeloma. The CDR3 runs from the conserved cysteine through the conserved F or W. The D gene is left open where the match is weak. Clone size is not always given. Where it is, it says once, few, many or a class for expanded clones.

V	size	D	J	CDR3	DNA
TRBV6-5	NA	NA	TRBJ2-4	CASTRSGGGQGIQYF	TGTGCCAGCACCAGGTCTGGCGGGGGCCAGGGGATTCAGTACTTC
TRBV4-1	hyperexpanded	NA	TRBJ2-7	CASSHSGEAEQYF	TGCGCCAGCAGCCATTCCGGGGAGGCCGAGCAGTACTTC
TRBV9	NA	NA	TRBJ2-1	CASSVDSASVEQFF	TGTGCCAGCAGCGTAGATAGCGCTAGTGTTGAGCAGTTCTTC
TRBV19	NA	NA	TRBJ1-5	CASSIVGVAENQPQHF	TGTGCCAGTAGTATAGTAGGGGTGGCGGAGAATCAGCCCCAGCATTTT
TRBV29-1	NA	NA	TRBJ1-5	CSVDHSYNQPQHF	TGCAGCGTTGACCACAGCTATAATCAGCCCCAGCATTTT
TRBV7-2	NA	NA	TRBJ2-1	CASSLVAGNNEQFF	TGTGCCAGCAGCTTAGTGGCAGGTAACAATGAGCAGTTCTTC
TRBV11-3	NA	TRBD2	TRBJ2-1	CASSLGVAGGNEQFF	TGTGCCAGCAGCTTAGGAGTTGCGGGGGGAAATGAGCAGTTCTTC
TRBV5-1	NA	TRBD2	TRBJ2-4	CASSLVGSGGKNIQYF	TGCGCCAGCAGCTTGGTTGGAAGCGGGGGAAAAAACATTCAGTACTTC
TRBV29-1	NA	NA	TRBJ1-5	CSVQSGVQPQHF	TGCAGCGTCCAATCGGGCGTACAGCCCCAGCATTTT
TRBV30	NA	NA	TRBJ2-3	CAWSQRPNTDTQYF	TGTGCCTGGAGTCAGCGCCCAAACACAGATACGCAGTATTTT
TRBV7-9	NA	NA	TRBJ2-3	CASSLVLTSTDTQYF	TGTGCCAGCAGCTTAGTACTGACTAGCACAGATACGCAGTATTTT
TRBV7-2	once	TRBD1	TRBJ2-7	CASSSGTGTYEQYF	TGTGCCAGCAGCTCCGGGACAGGAACCTACGAGCAGTACTTC
TRBV20-1	few	NA	TRBJ2-1	CRVGGGSEQFF	TGCAGGGTCGGCGGAGGGTCTGAGCAGTTCTTC
TRBV9	NA	TRBD1	TRBJ2-7	CASSGDRASYEQYF	TGTGCCAGCAGCGGGGACAGGGCCTCCTACGAGCAGTACTTC
TRBV7-9	NA	NA	TRBJ2-5	CASSLISGTETQYF	TGTGCCAGCAGCTTAATATCGGGGACAGAGACCCAGTACTTC
TRBV18	NA	NA	TRBJ2-1	CASSPPGLNEQFF	TGTGCCAGCTCACCACCGGGCCTCAATGAGCAGTTCTTC
TRBV2	NA	NA	TRBJ1-5	CASSGSQGANQPQHF	TGTGCCAGCAGTGGTTCTCAAGGAGCAAATCAGCCCCAGCATTTT
TRBV7-2	NA	NA	TRBJ1-4	CASSLLSQGPDELFF	TGTGCCAGCAGCTTATTGTCGCAGGGTCCTGATGAACTGTTTTTT
TRBV4-2	NA	TRBD2	TRBJ2-7	CASSQPQLGLAGSYEQYF	TGTGCCAGCAGCCAACCTCAACTCGGACTAGCGGGCTCCTACGAGCAGTACTTC
TRBV7-2	NA	NA	TRBJ2-7	CASSSSQAGSYEQYF	TGTGCCAGCAGCTCGTCCCAGGCAGGGTCTTACGAGCAGTACTTC
TRBV6-5	NA	TRBD2	TRBJ2-2	CASSFPSGGETGELFF	TGTGCCAGCAGTTTTCCCAGCGGGGGGGAAACCGGGGAGCTGTTTTTT
TRBV29-1	once	TRBD1	TRBJ2-4	CSGSNRTGRADIQYF	TGCAGCGGTTCAAATCGGACAGGGCGGGCGGACATTCAGTACTTC
TRBV2	NA	TRBD1	TRBJ2-5	CASSGPGTGGQETQYF	TGTGCCAGCAGTGGGCCCGGGACAGGGGGGCAGGAGACCCAGTACTTC
TRBV9	NA	TRBD2	TRBJ2-7	CASSLTSGAYEQYF	TGTGCCAGCAGCCTGACTAGCGGTGCTTACGAGCAGTACTTC
TRBV5-1	NA	NA	TRBJ2-2	CASLGVANTGELFF	TGCGCCAGCCTGGGGGTTGCGAACACCGGGGAGCTGTTTTTT
TRBV5-4	once	NA	TRBJ1-1	CASSSAGGANTEAFF	TGTGCCAGCAGCTCCGCCGGGGGGGCTAACACTGAAGCTTTCTTT
TRBV5-6	NA	NA	TRBJ1-6	CASSLRGVRNSPLHF	TGTGCCAGCAGCTTGAGAGGGGTAAGAAATTCACCCCTCCACTTT
TRBV5-6	once	TRBD1	TRBJ2-5	CASSRTGGETQYF	TGTGCCAGCAGCAGAACAGGGGGAGAGACCCAGTACTTC
TRBV28	NA	NA	TRBJ2-2	CASRKGAGELFF	TGTGCCAGCAGGAAGGGGGCCGGGGAGCTGTTTTTT
TRBV4-2	NA	TRBD2	TRBJ2-5	CASSQVSAGVAETQYF	TGTGCCAGCAGCCAAGTTAGTGCGGGGGTGGCAGAGACCCAGTACTTC
TRBV7-9	NA	NA	TRBJ1-3	CASSYRQGNTIYF	TGTGCCAGCAGCTATAGACAAGGAAACACCATATATTTT
TRBV1	NA	NA	TRBJ2-7	CTSTLNRVVSCEQYF	TGCACCAGCACCTTAAACAGGGTTGTCTCTTGCGAGCAGTACTTC
TRBV7-9	NA	NA	TRBJ2-3	CASSPPVASDTQYF	TGTGCCAGCAGCCCACCCGTGGCTTCAGATACGCAGTATTTT
TRBV6-1	NA	NA	TRBJ2-1	CASTWSGYGEQFF	TGTGCCAGCACATGGTCCGGATATGGCGAGCAGTTCTTC
TRBV19	NA	NA	TRBJ1-5	CASSITGFNQPQHF	TGTGCCAGTAGTATAACAGGGTTCAATCAGCCCCAGCATTTT
TRBV6-5	once	TRBD1	TRBJ1-1	CASSYGTGNTEAFF	TGTGCCAGCAGTTACGGGACAGGTAACACTGAAGCTTTCTTT
TRBV11-2	NA	NA	TRBJ2-6	CASSSKPGQLTGANVLTF	TGTGCCAGCAGCTCCAAACCGGGGCAGTTAACTGGGGCCAACGTCCTGACTTTC
TRBV29-1	NA	NA	TRBJ1-1	CSVAKGENTEAFF	TGCAGCGTTGCGAAGGGAGAGAACACTGAAGCTTTCTTT
TRBV18	NA	NA	TRBJ2-7	CASSPGRQEEQYF	TGTGCCAGCTCACCGGGGAGGCAGGAGGAGCAGTACTTC
TRBV4-2	NA	TRBD1	TRBJ1-2	CASSQAGTGNYGYTF	TGTGCCAGCAGCCAAGCCGGGACAGGCAACTATGGCTACACCTTC
TRBV19	few	NA	TRBJ1-2	CASSITGEDGYTF	TGTGCCAGTAGTATAACCGGGGAGGATGGCTACACCTTC
TRBV7-7	NA	NA	TRBJ2-2	CASSRDGDTGELFF	TGTGCCAGCAGCAGGGACGGGGACACCGGGGAGCTGTTTTTT
TRBV9	NA	NA	TRBJ2-3	CASSVGPDGTDTQYF	TGTGCCAGCAGCGTAGGCCCGGACGGCACAGATACGCAGTATTTT
TRBV11-2	NA	TRBD2	TRBJ2-5	CASSWTSGGQETQYF	TGTGCCAGCAGCTGGACTAGCGGAGGCCAAGAGACCCAGTACTTC
TRBV5-1	NA	TRBD2	TRBJ2-1	CASSAGGDEQFF	TGCGCCAGCAGCGCCGGGGGGGATGAGCAGTTCTTC
TRBV4-1	NA	NA	TRBJ1-2	CASSQDPAYGYTF	TGCGCCAGCAGCCAAGATCCCGCCTATGGCTACACCTTC
TRBV9	NA	NA	TRBJ2-7	CASSVDMGPYEQYF	TGTGCCAGCAGCGTAGACATGGGCCCCTACGAGCAGTACTTC
TRBV5-1	NA	NA	TRBJ2-7	CASSPDNYEQYF	TGCGCCAGCAGCCCGGACAACTACGAGCAGTACTTC
TRBV2	NA	TRBD1	TRBJ2-5	CASSGPGTGGQEAQYF	TGTGCCAGCAGTGGGCCCGGGACAGGGGGGCAGGAGGCCCAGTACTTC
TRBV28	once	NA	TRBJ2-6	CASSRLAGANVLTF	TGTGCCAGCAGCCGACTTGCGGGGGCCAACGTCCTGACTTTC
TRBV11-2	NA	NA	TRBJ1-4	CASSLRTDLTNEKLFF	TGTGCCAGCAGCTTGCGCACGGACCTTACTAATGAAAAACTGTTTTTT
TRBV4-2	NA	NA	TRBJ2-1	CASSLIAWRGSYNEQFF	TGTGCCAGCAGCCTAATTGCTTGGCGGGGCTCCTACAATGAGCAGTTCTTC
TRBV4-2	NA	TRBD2	TRBJ2-3	CASSQEPWLAGGLGTQYF	TGTGCCAGCAGCCAAGAACCCTGGCTAGCGGGGGGGCTAGGCACGCAGTATTTT
TRBV4-1	once	NA	TRBJ1-1	CASSQDGAPAAFF	TGCGCCAGCAGCCAAGATGGCGCCCCTGCAGCTTTCTTT
TRBV11-2	once	NA	TRBJ2-1	CASSQVYNEQFF	TGTGCCAGCAGCCAAGTTTACAATGAGCAGTTCTTC
TRBV5-5	once	NA	TRBJ2-3	CASSSDVADTQYF	TGTGCCAGCAGCTCCGATGTGGCAGATACGCAGTATTTT
TRBV6-5	NA	NA	TRBJ1-1	CASSLDRRPNTEAFF	TGTGCCAGCAGCCTAGACAGGAGACCGAACACTGAAGCTTTCTTT
TRBV7-8	NA	TRBD2	TRBJ2-5	CASSLLSSGGQETQYF	TGTGCCAGCAGCTTATTGTCTAGCGGGGGGCAAGAGACCCAGTACTTC
TRBV7-2	NA	NA	TRBJ2-1	CASSFGFYNEQFF	TGTGCCAGCAGCTTTGGGTTCTACAATGAGCAGTTCTTC